This T cell receptor beta chain was recovered during a study of CD8 T cells in Susac syndrome. Points from the study as a whole: The authors acknowledged that the study's TCR sequencing and HLA analysis involved relatively few individuals.

The CDR3 runs to 12 residues. Germline assignment: CDR1 ENHRY and CDR2 SYGVKD. The germline V and J ends were trimmed by 11 bases and 3 bases, with 11 bases remaining between them. Random hexamers served to reverse transcribe roughly 0.5 to 1 ug RNA. The CDR3 of TCR beta was amplified by immunoSEQ multiplex PCR across 54 Vbeta and 13 Jbeta. TCRdb passed the immunoSEQ multiplex PCR reads through MiXCR, listing each CDR3 protein once. The sample lists about 150,000 distinct CDR3 sequences; approximately 94% were seen once. This clonotype was observed a handful of times. The antigen is unknown. Sequencing of TCR beta was performed on blood CD8+ T cells and on blood CD4+ T cells. While CD8+ and CD4+ T cells were isolated negatively, TEMRA cells were enriched by FACS.

The receptor was derived from a human donor in good health. The V gene is TRBV10-3, the J gene TRBJ1-3; the D is unclear. Sequencing used CD4+ T cells from PBMCs. This chain's CDR3 is CAVRGDGNTIYF. The CDR3 DNA follows: TGTGCCGTGCGGGGAGATGGAAACACCATATATTTT.